Listed below are T cell receptor beta chains from one sample, sequenced in a study of shared clonotypes between healthy human individuals. Assay: immunoSEQ multiplex PCR; the TCRdb copy retains only in-frame clones and omits some. This table has about 2.5 million clones, 80% to 95% appearing once. The material sequenced was naive CD4+ T cells from PBMCs. These receptors were collected from a man younger than 30 in good health. Some clones in this sample may be carry-over from other donors' samples. CDR3s include the opening cysteine and the closing phenylalanine or tryptophan. A D gene is named only where the DNA matches it firmly.

D gene,J gene,V gene,CDR3 protein,CDR3 DNA
NA,TRBJ1-1,TRBV6-5,CASSYSIRESEAFF,TGTGCCAGCAGTTACTCGATTAGGGAGAGTGAAGCTTTCTTT
NA,TRBJ1-3,TRBV28,CASRSGSKGNTIYF,TGTGCCAGCAGGTCAGGGAGTAAGGGAAACACCATATATTTT
NA,TRBJ2-3,TRBV6-5,CASSYQSGSTDTQYF,TGTGCCAGCAGTTACCAAAGCGGGAGCACAGATACGCAGTATTTT
NA,TRBJ2-7,TRBV5-1,CASKALLAGSYEQYF,TGCGCCAGTAAGGCCTTGTTAGCCGGTTCCTACGAGCAGTACTTC
TRBD2,TRBJ2-1,TRBV4-2,CASSRDLGTSGRVRNEQFF,TGTGCCAGCAGCCGAGACTTAGGGACTAGCGGGAGAGTTCGGAATGAGCAGTTCTTC
TRBD1,TRBJ1-1,TRBV5-1,CASRGNRGAALNTEAFF,TGCGCCAGCCGGGGAAACAGGGGAGCGGCTTTGAACACTGAAGCTTTCTTT
NA,TRBJ2-7,TRBV7-3,CASSLMGGLSYEQYF,TGTGCCAGCAGCTTAATGGGGGGGCTTTCCTACGAGCAGTACTTC
NA,TRBJ2-3,TRBV9,CASSVNLATDTQYF,TGTGCCAGCAGCGTAAACCTAGCCACAGATACGCAGTATTTT
TRBD1,TRBJ2-5,TRBV6-1,CASSPDRGETQYF,TGTGCCAGCAGTCCCGACAGGGGAGAGACCCAGTACTTC
TRBD1,TRBJ1-4,TRBV4-1,CASSGSGTATNEKLFF,TGCGCCAGCAGCGGATCCGGGACAGCAACTAATGAAAAACTGTTTTTT
NA,TRBJ2-1,TRBV29-1,CSVQAVRYNEQFF,TGCAGCGTTCAAGCGGTTCGGTACAATGAGCAGTTCTTC
NA,TRBJ2-7,TRBV28,CASSLVEYEQYF,TGTGCCAGCAGTTTAGTCGAATACGAGCAGTACTTC
TRBD1,TRBJ2-7,TRBV6-5,CASSLRQGVNEQYF,TGTGCCAGCAGTCTACGACAGGGCGTGAACGAGCAGTACTTC
NA,TRBJ2-7,TRBV14,CASSQVAAYEQYF,TGTGCCAGCAGCCAGGTAGCGGCTTACGAGCAGTACTTC
TRBD2,TRBJ2-1,TRBV29-1,CSIGTSGRVVEQFF,TGCAGCATAGGGACTAGCGGGAGAGTTGTTGAGCAGTTCTTC
NA,TRBJ1-5,TRBV27,CASSPNRVRGDHQPQHF,TGTGCCAGCAGTCCCAATAGGGTCAGGGGTGACCATCAGCCCCAGCATTTT
NA,TRBJ2-7,TRBV7-2,CASSSDLLGYEQYF,TGTGCCAGCAGCTCTGACTTGTTAGGCTACGAGCAGTACTTC
TRBD1,TRBJ1-5,TRBV15,CATSRIRGEGASNQPQHF,TGTGCCACCAGCAGAATTAGGGGGGAGGGGGCTAGCAATCAGCCCCAGCATTTT
NA,TRBJ2-1,TRBV28,CASSPVGGKRDEQFF,TGTGCCAGCAGCCCCGTCGGCGGTAAAAGAGATGAGCAGTTCTTC
NA,TRBJ1-2,TRBV27,CASSFGTSGYGYTF,TGTGCCAGCAGTTTCGGGACGTCGGGCTATGGCTACACCTTC
NA,TRBJ1-1,TRBV28,CASSLAGEGGDTEAFF,TGTGCCAGCAGTTTAGCGGGGGAAGGAGGGGACACTGAAGCTTTCTTT